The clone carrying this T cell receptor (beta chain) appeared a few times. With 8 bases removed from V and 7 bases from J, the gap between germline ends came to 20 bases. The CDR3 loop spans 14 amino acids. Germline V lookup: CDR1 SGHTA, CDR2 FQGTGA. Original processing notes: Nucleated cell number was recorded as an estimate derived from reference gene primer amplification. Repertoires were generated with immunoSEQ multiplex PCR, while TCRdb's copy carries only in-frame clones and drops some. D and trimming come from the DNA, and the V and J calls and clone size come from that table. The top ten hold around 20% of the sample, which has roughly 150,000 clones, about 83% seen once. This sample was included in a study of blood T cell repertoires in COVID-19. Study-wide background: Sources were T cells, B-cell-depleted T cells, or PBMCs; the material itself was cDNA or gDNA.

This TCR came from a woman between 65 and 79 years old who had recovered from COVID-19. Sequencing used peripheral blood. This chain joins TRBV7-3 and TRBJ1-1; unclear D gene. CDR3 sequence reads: CASRNTLNSGEAFF. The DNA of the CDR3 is TGTGCCAGCCGCAATACACTCAATTCGGGTGAAGCTTTCTTT.